A single sample is the source of the 2 T cell receptor beta chains below, sequenced in a study of T cell changes during pregnancy in multiple sclerosis. The repertoire was sequenced with immunoSEQ multiplex PCR; TCRdb's copy has only in-frame clones and lacks some. The sample consists of some 50,000 clones, around 93% of them appearing once. The source was peripheral blood, collected after pregnancy. The source of these receptors is a female donor with multiple sclerosis, enrolled in a pregnancy study.

The chain uses TRBV19 and TRBJ1-4; maybe TRBD1 (6 bases). In germline, CDR1 is LNHDA, CDR2 SQIVND (reference sequence). There are 13 residues in the CDR3. V lost 4 bases, J lost 7 bases, and 10 bases lay in between. This CDR3 reads CASSKQGGEKLFF. The CDR3 DNA is TGTGCCAGTAGTAAACAGGGTGGTGAAAAACTGTTTTTT.

The chain has TRBV4-2 and TRBJ1-2, with D possibly being TRBD1 (6 bases). This CDR3 region has 17 residues. CDR1 LGHNA and CDR2 YNFKEQ come from the germline V gene. Trimming removed 1 base at V and 5 bases at J, with 20 bases between. The CDR3 DNA reads as TGTGCCAGCAGCCAAGTCCCCGGGACACCCGTTTCATATGGCTACACCTTC. Its translation is CASSQVPGTPVSYGYTF.